The 11 T cell receptor beta chains below come from one sample, sequenced in a study of blood T cells in healthy people across ages. Through a sample-barcoded 5' primer and a J-beta primer mix, a second PCR was run for about 6 to 12 cycles. In TCRdb, the 5' RACE reads were re-called with MiXCR into one record per CDR3 protein. The sample lists some 550,000 distinct CDR3 sequences, around 48% seen once, with about 22% in the top ten. Sample: blood. Source of these receptors: a man at least 80 years old in good health.

This rearrangement joins TRBV12-3 or TRBV12-4 to TRBJ2-3; TRBD2 agrees at 8 bases. Trimming took 6 bases from V and 4 from J; bases not matched to a gene: 6. The CDR3 covers 14 residues. CDR3 nucleotide sequence: TGTGCCAGCAGGGTAGCGGGGCGTCCAGATACGCAGTATTTT. Amino acid sequence: CASRVAGRPDTQYF.

V usage is TRBV5-1 and J usage is TRBJ2-1, with D possibly TRBD2 on 5 matching bases. The germline V gene has CDR1 SGHRS and CDR2 YFSETQ. Trimming stripped 1 base from V and 0 bases from J, with 8 bases between. The CDR3 sequence is 15 residues long. For the CDR3, the DNA is TGCGCCAGCAGCTTGTCTAGCTTCTCCTACAATGAGCAGTTCTTC. Translation gives CASSLSSFSYNEQFF.

This sequence joins TRBV2 and TRBJ1-6; D might be TRBD1 (6 bases). V was trimmed by 7 bases and J by 7 bases, leaving 14 bases between them. CDR1 SNHLY and CDR2 FYNNEI come from the germline V gene. This CDR3 region has 14 residues. DNA for the CDR3: TGTGCCAGCACGGAACACAGGGCCAATTCACCCCTCCACTTT. Its translation is CASTEHRANSPLHF.

This clonotype was observed at least ten times. This sequence joins TRBV6-2 or TRBV6-3 and TRBJ2-1, with TRBD2 as a possible D gene (7 bases). Trimming removed 5 bases from V and 0 bases from J, with 14 bases in between. This CDR3 has 16 amino acids. Germline V CDR1 and CDR2: MNHEY, SVGEGT. The CDR3 DNA is TGTGCCAGCAGTCAGAGGGGGGGGAGCTCCTACAATGAGCAGTTCTTC. Amino acid sequence: CASSQRGGSSYNEQFF.

This clonotype came up many times. CDR3 residues: CASRDRQRYTDTQYF. The CDR3, as DNA: TGTGCCAGCAGAGACCGACAGAGATACACAGATACGCAGTATTTT. This sequence joins TRBV6-5 and TRBJ2-3; possible D gene TRBD1, 5 bases. The germline V and J ends were trimmed by 6 bases and 2 bases, with 15 bases remaining between them. CDR3 length: 15 residues. The germline gives CDR1 MNHEY, CDR2 SVGAGI.

This clonotype was detected once. V gene TRBV2 combines with J gene TRBJ2-5; D not resolved. This CDR3 spans 15 amino acids. V shed 7 bases and J shed 2 bases, with 17 bases lying between them. Germline V gives CDR1 SNHLY, CDR2 FYNNEI. CDR3: CASKTGNLAQETQYF. The CDR3 DNA is TGTGCCAGCAAGACCGGCAACTTAGCACAAGAGACCCAGTACTTC.

The chain employs TRBV20-1 and TRBJ2-1; possibly TRBD1 for D (8 bases). The CDR3 spans 16 residues. The ends were cut back, 6 bases at V and 0 bases at J, with 18 bases in the middle. Germline lookup yields CDR1 DFQATT and CDR2 SNEGSKA (reference sequence). The CDR3 region is CSADQGASGSYNEQFF. Written as DNA, the CDR3 is TGCAGTGCCGATCAGGGGGCTAGCGGCTCCTACAATGAGCAGTTCTTC.

Details on this clonotype: Mismatch with germline at one junction end may stem from a read error. V is TRBV7-9 and J is TRBJ2-5, with D unclear. Per the germline V gene, CDR1 is SEHNR and CDR2 is FQNEAQ (reference sequence). The CDR3 loop spans 13 amino acids. CDR3 in amino acids: CAGSTRYQETQYF. Written as DNA, the CDR3 is TGTGCCGGCAGCACTCGGTACCAAGAGACCCAGTACTTC.

The V call is TRBV5-4, the J call TRBJ2-5, with 11 bases that match TRBD2. The J call is uncertain, as TRBJ2-7 better fits the DNA end. Germline lookup yields CDR1 SGHNT and CDR2 YYREEE (reference sequence). The length of the CDR3 is 18 residues. The CDR3 DNA reads TGTGCCAGCAGGAAAAGCCTCGCGACTAGCGGGACAAACTACGAGCAGTACTTC. Its translation: CASRKSLATSGTNYEQYF.

The chain has TRBV4-3 and TRBJ2-1; perhaps TRBD1 as D (6 bases). Germline assignment: CDR1 LGHNA and CDR2 YSLEER. Trimming pared 0 bases from V and 15 bases from J, leaving 15 bases between. This CDR3 spans 13 amino acids. This CDR3 reads CASSQDGQTTPFF. In DNA form, the CDR3 reads TGCGCCAGCAGCCAAGATGGACAGACCACACCGTTCTTC.

This sequence joins TRBV6-1 and TRBJ2-5; 10 positions agree with TRBD1. Germline V gives CDR1 MNHNS, CDR2 SASEGT. Trimming removed 6 bases from V and 11 bases from J; junction bases left unmatched: 12. The length of the CDR3 is 14 residues. CDR3 protein: CASRDRGHYNEQYF. CDR3 nucleotides: TGTGCCAGCAGAGACAGGGGGCATTACAATGAGCAGTACTTC.